Detailed here is one T cell receptor beta chain. Antigen: not known. The CDR3 loop spans 15 amino acids. Germline lookup yields CDR1 MNHNS and CDR2 SASEGT. V was clipped by 0 bases and J by 0 bases, with 9 bases between them. This entry comes from a study of cytomegalovirus exposure and HLA in healthy donors. Whole-study findings and limits: Later work associated 16,951 TCR beta sequences with HLA alleles at 0.05 false discovery rate.

Primers for the PCR totalled 60 Vbeta and 13 Jbeta. The method was immunoSEQ multiplex PCR; TCRdb's version includes in-frame clones alone and lacks a portion of them. The sample carries under 200,000 clones, roughly 68% recorded once. The chain combines TRBV6-1 with TRBJ2-7; D uncertain. Sequenced input: PBMCs. The sequence was obtained from a woman in her twenties or thirties in good health and CMV-seronegative. The CDR3 region has the DNA TGTGCCAGCAGTGAAGCTCCTAGTGGCTCCTACGAGCAGTACTTC. Protein product: CASSEAPSGSYEQYF.